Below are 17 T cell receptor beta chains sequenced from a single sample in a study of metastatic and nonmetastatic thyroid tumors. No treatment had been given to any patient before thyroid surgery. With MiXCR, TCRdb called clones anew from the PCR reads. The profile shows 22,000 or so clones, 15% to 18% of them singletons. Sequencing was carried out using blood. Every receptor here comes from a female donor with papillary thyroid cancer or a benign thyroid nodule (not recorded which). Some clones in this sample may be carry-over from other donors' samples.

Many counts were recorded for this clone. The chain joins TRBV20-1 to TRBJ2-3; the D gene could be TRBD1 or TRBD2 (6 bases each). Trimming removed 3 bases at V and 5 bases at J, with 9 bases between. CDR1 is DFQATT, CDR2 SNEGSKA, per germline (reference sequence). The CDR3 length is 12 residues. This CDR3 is CSARGGGDTQYF. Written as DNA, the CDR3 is TGCAGTGCTAGGGGGGGCGGAGATACGCAGTATTTT.

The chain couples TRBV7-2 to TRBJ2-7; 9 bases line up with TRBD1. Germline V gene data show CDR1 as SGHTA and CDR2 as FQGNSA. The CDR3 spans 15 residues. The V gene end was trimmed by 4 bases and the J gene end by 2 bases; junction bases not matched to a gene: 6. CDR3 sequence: CASSYPQGAPYEQYF. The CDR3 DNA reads TGTGCCAGCAGCTATCCACAGGGGGCCCCCTACGAGCAGTACTTC.

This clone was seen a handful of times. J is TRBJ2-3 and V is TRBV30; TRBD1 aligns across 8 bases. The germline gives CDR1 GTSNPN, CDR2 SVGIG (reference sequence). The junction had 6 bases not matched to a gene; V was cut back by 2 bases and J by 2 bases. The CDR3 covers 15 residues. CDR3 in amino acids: CAWSSRDRFTDTQYF. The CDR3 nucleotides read TGTGCCTGGAGTTCCCGGGACAGGTTCACAGATACGCAGTATTTT. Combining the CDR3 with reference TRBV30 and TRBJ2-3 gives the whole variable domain SQTIHQWPATLVQPVGSPLSLECTVEGTSNPNLYWYRQAAGRGLQLLFYSVGIGQISSEVPQNLSASRPQDRQFILSSKKLLLSDSGFYLCAWSSRDRFTDTQYFGPGTRLTVL.

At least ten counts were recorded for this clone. The CDR3 spells CASSRQGWEQYF. CDR3 in DNA: TGTGCCAGCAGTAGACAGGGTTGGGAGCAGTACTTC. This rearrangement joins TRBV7-2 to TRBJ2-7; 7 nucleotides align to TRBD1. The CDR3 contains 12 residues. Unmatched junction bases numbered 6, after V lost 6 bases and J lost 7 bases. Germline lookup yields CDR1 SGHTA and CDR2 FQGNSA.

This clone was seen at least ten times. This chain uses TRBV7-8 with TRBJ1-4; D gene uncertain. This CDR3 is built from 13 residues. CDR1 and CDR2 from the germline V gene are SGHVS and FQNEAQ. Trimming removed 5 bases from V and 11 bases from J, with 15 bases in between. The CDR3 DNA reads TGTGCCAGCAGCGCAGCGCCTCCGGGGAAACTGTTTTTT. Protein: CASSAAPPGKLFF. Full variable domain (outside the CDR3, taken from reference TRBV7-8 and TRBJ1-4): GAGVSQSPRYKVAKRGQDVALRCDPISGHVSLFWYQQALGQGPEFLTYFQNEAQLDKSGLPSDRFFAERPEGSVSTLKIQRTQQEDSAVYLCASSAAPPGKLFFGSGTQLSVL.

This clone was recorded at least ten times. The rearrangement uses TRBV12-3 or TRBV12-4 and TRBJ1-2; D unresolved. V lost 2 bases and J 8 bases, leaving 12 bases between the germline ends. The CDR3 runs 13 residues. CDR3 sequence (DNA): TGTGCCAGCAGTTTAAGGCAGGTATTCGGCTACACCTTC. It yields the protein CASSLRQVFGYTF.

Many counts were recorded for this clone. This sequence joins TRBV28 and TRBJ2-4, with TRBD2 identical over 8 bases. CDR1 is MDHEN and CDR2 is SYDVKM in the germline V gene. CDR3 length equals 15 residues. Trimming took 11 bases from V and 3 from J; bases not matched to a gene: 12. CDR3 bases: TGTGCCTCCTACCCGGGGGGGGGGGGCAAAAACATTCAGTACTTC. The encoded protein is CASYPGGGGKNIQYF. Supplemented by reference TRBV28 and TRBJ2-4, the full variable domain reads DVKVTQSSRYLVKRTGEKVFLECVQDMDHENMFWYRQDPGLGLRLIYFSYDVKMKEKGDIPEGYSVSREKKERFSLILESASTNQTSMYLCASYPGGGGKNIQYFGAGTRLSVL.

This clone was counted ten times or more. The CDR3 nucleotides are TGTGCCAGCAGCTTAGACCCTATAACGACAGATACGCAGTATTTT. Translated, it gives CASSLDPITTDTQYF. This chain links TRBV7-8 with TRBJ2-3; D is undetermined. Trimming removed 1 base from V and 3 bases from J, with 11 bases in between. Germline values: CDR1 SGHVS, CDR2 FQNEAQ. The CDR3 has 15 amino acids.

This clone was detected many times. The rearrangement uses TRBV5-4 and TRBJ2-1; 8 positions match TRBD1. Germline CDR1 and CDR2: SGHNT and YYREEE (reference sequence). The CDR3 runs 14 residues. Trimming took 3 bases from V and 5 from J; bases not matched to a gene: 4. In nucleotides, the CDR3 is TGTGCCAGCAGCTCAGGGGGCCTCCACAATGAGCAGTTCTTC. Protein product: CASSSGGLHNEQFF. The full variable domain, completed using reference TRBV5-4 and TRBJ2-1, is ETGVTQSPTHLIKTRGQQVTLRCSSQSGHNTVSWYQQALGQGPQFIFQYYREEENGRGNFPPRFSGLQFPNYSSELNVNALELDDSALYLCASSSGGLHNEQFFGPGTRLTVL.

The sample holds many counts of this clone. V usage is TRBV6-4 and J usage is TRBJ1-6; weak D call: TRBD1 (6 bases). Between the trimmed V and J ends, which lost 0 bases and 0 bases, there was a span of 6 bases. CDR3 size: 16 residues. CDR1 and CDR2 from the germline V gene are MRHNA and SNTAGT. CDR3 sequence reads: CASSDSDSSYNSPLHF. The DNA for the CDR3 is TGTGCCAGCAGTGACTCGGACAGCTCCTATAATTCACCCCTCCACTTT.

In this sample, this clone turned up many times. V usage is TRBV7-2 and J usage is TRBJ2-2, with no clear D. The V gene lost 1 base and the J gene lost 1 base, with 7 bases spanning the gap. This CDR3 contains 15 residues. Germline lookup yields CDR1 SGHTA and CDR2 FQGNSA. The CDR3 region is CASSLGQWNTGELFF. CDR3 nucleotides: TGTGCCAGCAGCTTAGGTCAGTGGAACACCGGGGAGCTGTTTTTT.

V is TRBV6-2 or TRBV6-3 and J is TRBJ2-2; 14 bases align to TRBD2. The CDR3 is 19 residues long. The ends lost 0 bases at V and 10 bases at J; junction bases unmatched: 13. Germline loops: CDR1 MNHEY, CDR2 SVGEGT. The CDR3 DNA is TGTGCCAGCAGTTACTCGGCCCTCGGGACTAGCGGGAGAGGAGAGGAGCTGTTTTTT. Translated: CASSYSALGTSGRGEELFF.

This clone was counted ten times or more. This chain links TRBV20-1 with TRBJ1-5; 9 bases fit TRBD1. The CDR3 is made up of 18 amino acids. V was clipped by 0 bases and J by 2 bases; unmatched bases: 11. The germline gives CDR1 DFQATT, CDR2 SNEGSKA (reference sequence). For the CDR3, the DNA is TGCAGTGCTAGAGATTCCGGGACAGGGATGGTTGGCAATCAGCCCCAGCATTTT. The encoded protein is CSARDSGTGMVGNQPQHF.

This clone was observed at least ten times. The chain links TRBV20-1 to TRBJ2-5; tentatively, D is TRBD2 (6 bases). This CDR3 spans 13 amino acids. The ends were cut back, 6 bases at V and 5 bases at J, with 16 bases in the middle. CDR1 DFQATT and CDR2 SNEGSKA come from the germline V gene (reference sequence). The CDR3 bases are TGCAGTGCGGGGGGAAGACAAAGTGAGACCCAGTACTTC. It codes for CSAGGRQSETQYF.

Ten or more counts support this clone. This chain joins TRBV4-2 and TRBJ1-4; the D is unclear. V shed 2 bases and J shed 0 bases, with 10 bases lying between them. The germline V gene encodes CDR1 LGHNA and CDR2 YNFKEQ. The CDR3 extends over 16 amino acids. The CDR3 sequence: CASSQTQGATNEKLFF. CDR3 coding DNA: TGTGCCAGCAGCCAAACCCAAGGAGCAACTAATGAAAAACTGTTTTTT.

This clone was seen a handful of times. CDR3 coding DNA: TGTGCCAGCAGTTCGGGACTAGAAATGGCAGATACGCAGTATTTT. This translates into CASSSGLEMADTQYF. The chain is built from TRBV6-5 and TRBJ2-3; 8 bases align to TRBD2. This CDR3 spans 15 amino acids. V dropped 4 bases and J dropped 4; count of bases not matched to a gene: 7. CDR1 is MNHEY, CDR2 SVGAGI, per germline.

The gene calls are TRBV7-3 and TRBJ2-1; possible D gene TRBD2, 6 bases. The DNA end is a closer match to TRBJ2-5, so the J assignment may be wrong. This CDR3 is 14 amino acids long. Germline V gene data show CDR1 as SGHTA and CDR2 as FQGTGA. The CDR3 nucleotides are TGTGCCAGCAGCTTAACCGGGAGCGGGGAGACCCAGTACTTC. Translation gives CASSLTGSGETQYF.